The present T cell receptor beta chain was sequenced within a study of blood T cell repertoires in COVID-19. Study context: The study drew acute and convalescent COVID-19 samples from the United States, Italy and Spain.

In the authors' methods: Estimates of nucleated cell counts were drawn from the amplification of reference gene primers. Sequencing used immunoSEQ multiplex PCR; TCRdb keeps in-frame clones, though not all of them. V, J and clone size are those of that table, while D and trimming were read from the DNA. The sample consists of 150,000 to 200,000 clones, about 85% of them appearing once. In germline, CDR1 is SGHDT, CDR2 YYEEEE. This CDR3 is 14 amino acids long. V was clipped by 4 bases and J by 2 bases, with 13 bases between them. The chain combines TRBV5-6 with TRBJ2-7; a weak D match, TRBD2 (5 bases). Specimen: peripheral blood. The receptor comes from a woman older than 75 with acute or convalescent COVID-19. The CDR3 DNA follows: TGTGCCAGCAGCCGGGATCCCGTGGCCTACGAGCAGTACTTC. Translation: CASSRDPVAYEQYF.